This T cell receptor beta chain originates from a study of T cells in Graves' hyperthyroidism and ophthalmopathy. RNA transcripts provided the source from which TCR beta CDR3 regions were amplified. In the first-round RT-PCR of the TCR CDR3, the HTBI primer set was used. TCRdb re-called the multiplex PCR reads with MiXCR, one entry per CDR3 protein. In the table there are about 410,000 distinct CDR3 sequences, over 12% of which are singletons. Ophthalmopathy patients all had a Clinical Activity Score of at least 3, a NOSPECS grade of at least 4 and disease under 3 months old. An approximately 9.8 ml volume of fresh peripheral blood provided the PBMCs. Study-wide points: Blood also contained most expanded thyroid clonotypes above 0.001.

This clonotype was counted between two and nine times. Antigen unknown. The CDR3 runs 13 residues. The V and J ends lost 0 bases and 8 bases respectively, with 11 bases between them. Germline CDR1 is SGDLS and CDR2 is YYNGEE. This receptor was taken from a man aged 18 to 35 with Graves' ophthalmopathy. Sequencing was performed on blood. This chain connects TRBV9 to TRBJ1-2; D gene unclear. The chain's CDR3 is CASSVGNFDGYTF. The CDR3 DNA follows: TGTGCCAGCAGCGTAGGGAACTTTGACGGCTACACCTTC.